These T cell receptor beta chains were read from a single sample in a study of CD8+ T cells in alopecia areata. Some clones are missing from TCRdb's copy, which holds only in-frame ones; the method was immunoSEQ multiplex PCR. The table includes 95,000 to 150,000 clones, around 60% detected once. Sequencing was performed on CD4+ T cells sorted from blood, taken at week 4, from a patient treated with tofacitinib. These receptors all stem from a human donor with alopecia areata. Each CDR3 is given with its conserved first and last residue. D genes are given only for firm matches. Where a row states a size, it is once, few, many or the class of an expanded clone; other rows omit it.

clone_size: NA; d_call: NA; j_call: TRBJ1-1; v_call: TRBV4-3; cdr3_nt: TGCGCCAGCAGCCAAGATCGGGGAAACACTGAAGCTTTCTTT; cdr3_aa: CASSQDRGNTEAFF
clone_size: NA; d_call: NA; j_call: TRBJ2-3; v_call: TRBV7-2; cdr3_nt: TGTGCCAGCAGCGCGAGGGCCGTAGATACGCAGTATTTT; cdr3_aa: CASSARAVDTQYF
clone_size: NA; d_call: TRBD1; j_call: TRBJ1-2; v_call: TRBV29-1; cdr3_nt: TGCAGCGTCGAACCATCCGACAGGGTCTATGGCTACACCTTC; cdr3_aa: CSVEPSDRVYGYTF
clone_size: NA; d_call: TRBD1; j_call: TRBJ1-2; v_call: TRBV7-2; cdr3_nt: TGTGCCAGCAGCACTCAGACAGGGGCAAAACAAGCCCATGGCTACACCTTC; cdr3_aa: CASSTQTGAKQAHGYTF
clone_size: NA; d_call: NA; j_call: TRBJ1-5; v_call: TRBV10-3; cdr3_nt: TGTGCCATCAGGGGCGGAGCGGGCAATCAGCCCCAGCATTTT; cdr3_aa: CAIRGGAGNQPQHF
clone_size: once; d_call: NA; j_call: TRBJ1-1; v_call: TRBV5-1; cdr3_nt: TGCGCCAGCAGCTTGGGCACTGAAGCTTTCTTT; cdr3_aa: CASSLGTEAFF
clone_size: few; d_call: NA; j_call: TRBJ2-6; v_call: TRBV11-2; cdr3_nt: TGTGCCAGCAGCTTAGGGGACTTTGGGGCCAACGTCCTGACTTTC; cdr3_aa: CASSLGDFGANVLTF
clone_size: NA; d_call: NA; j_call: TRBJ2-1; v_call: TRBV4-2; cdr3_nt: TGTGCCAGCAGCCAAGCCACCTCCCCGGGCTTGGGGGCCGTCTTC; cdr3_aa: CASSQATSPGLGAVF
clone_size: NA; d_call: NA; j_call: TRBJ1-6; v_call: TRBV5-1; cdr3_nt: TGCGCCAGCAGCTTGGTGGGACGGAATTCACCCCTCCACTTT; cdr3_aa: CASSLVGRNSPLHF
clone_size: few; d_call: NA; j_call: TRBJ1-1; v_call: TRBV10-3; cdr3_nt: TGTGCCATCAGTGACCCTGACCTGGGCACTGAAGCTTTCTTT; cdr3_aa: CAISDPDLGTEAFF
clone_size: NA; d_call: NA; j_call: TRBJ2-7; v_call: TRBV5-6; cdr3_nt: TGTGCCAGCACCGTTCCCGGGGCAGGGTCCTACGAGCAGTACTTC; cdr3_aa: CASTVPGAGSYEQYF
clone_size: NA; d_call: TRBD2; j_call: TRBJ2-7; v_call: TRBV14; cdr3_nt: TGTGCCAGCAGCCGCCTTACGGAAGCGGGGGGGGGCGACGAGCAGTACTTC; cdr3_aa: CASSRLTEAGGGDEQYF
clone_size: few; d_call: NA; j_call: TRBJ1-1; v_call: TRBV10-3; cdr3_nt: TGTGCTACTACCCGGGACTCCACTGAAGCTTTCTTT; cdr3_aa: CATTRDSTEAFF
clone_size: few; d_call: TRBD1; j_call: TRBJ2-1; v_call: TRBV29-1; cdr3_nt: TGCAGCGTTGAAGTGAATAGGGGACAGCAGATATACAATGAGCAGTTCTTC; cdr3_aa: CSVEVNRGQQIYNEQFF
clone_size: NA; d_call: NA; j_call: TRBJ2-5; v_call: TRBV9; cdr3_nt: TGTGCCAGCAGCGGAGAAGAGACCCAGTACTTC; cdr3_aa: CASSGEETQYF
clone_size: NA; d_call: TRBD1; j_call: TRBJ1-1; v_call: TRBV6-6; cdr3_nt: TGTGCCAGCAGTTACCACAGGGGAGATGAAGCTTTCTTT; cdr3_aa: CASSYHRGDEAFF
clone_size: NA; d_call: NA; j_call: TRBJ2-3; v_call: TRBV15; cdr3_nt: TGTGCCACCAGCCAGGGACCAGATACGCAGTATTTT; cdr3_aa: CATSQGPDTQYF
clone_size: NA; d_call: NA; j_call: TRBJ2-5; v_call: TRBV7-3; cdr3_nt: TGTGCCAGCAGTCAAACTAGTTCGGGGCAGACCCAGTACTTC; cdr3_aa: CASSQTSSGQTQYF
clone_size: NA; d_call: NA; j_call: TRBJ2-1; v_call: TRBV9; cdr3_nt: TGTGCCAGCAGCGGTAGACCTTCGGGAGTCTATGAGCAGTTCTTC; cdr3_aa: CASSGRPSGVYEQFF
clone_size: few; d_call: TRBD1; j_call: TRBJ2-7; v_call: TRBV10-3; cdr3_nt: TGTGCCATCAGTGATATGGCAGGGGGCGACTACTTC; cdr3_aa: CAISDMAGGDYF
clone_size: NA; d_call: NA; j_call: TRBJ2-1; v_call: TRBV5-1; cdr3_nt: TGCGCCAGCAGCTTCCAATTCTCCTACAATGAGCAGTTCTTC; cdr3_aa: CASSFQFSYNEQFF
clone_size: NA; d_call: NA; j_call: TRBJ2-1; v_call: TRBV9; cdr3_nt: TGTGCCAGCAGCGTACAGGCATACAATGAGCAGTTCTTC; cdr3_aa: CASSVQAYNEQFF
clone_size: NA; d_call: NA; j_call: TRBJ1-4; v_call: TRBV29-1; cdr3_nt: TGCAGCGTGAGGTGGGGACGGGGGAATGAAAAACTGTTTTTT; cdr3_aa: CSVRWGRGNEKLFF
clone_size: NA; d_call: TRBD2; j_call: TRBJ2-2; v_call: TRBV30; cdr3_nt: TGTGCCTGGAGTAACGGGAGGGACACCGGGGAGCTGTTTTTT; cdr3_aa: CAWSNGRDTGELFF
clone_size: NA; d_call: TRBD2; j_call: TRBJ2-1; v_call: TRBV19; cdr3_nt: TGTGCCAGTAGCCAACTAGCAGGCGGGGGTGAGCAGTTCTTC; cdr3_aa: CASSQLAGGGEQFF
clone_size: few; d_call: NA; j_call: TRBJ1-2; v_call: TRBV29-1; cdr3_nt: TGCAGCGTGACCGGCTATGGCTACACCTTC; cdr3_aa: CSVTGYGYTF
clone_size: NA; d_call: NA; j_call: TRBJ1-1; v_call: TRBV7-9; cdr3_nt: TGTGCCAGCAGCTACAGGGTTGGATTGAACACTGAAGCTTTCTTT; cdr3_aa: CASSYRVGLNTEAFF
clone_size: NA; d_call: NA; j_call: TRBJ2-2; v_call: TRBV7-2; cdr3_nt: TGTGCCAGCAGCGCTACCGGGACACCGAACACCGGGGAGCTGTTTTTT; cdr3_aa: CASSATGTPNTGELFF
clone_size: NA; d_call: NA; j_call: TRBJ2-1; v_call: TRBV4-1; cdr3_nt: TGCGCCAGCACCTTGGGGGGATTCAGCAATGAGCAGTTCTTC; cdr3_aa: CASTLGGFSNEQFF
clone_size: NA; d_call: NA; j_call: TRBJ1-1; v_call: TRBV6-5; cdr3_nt: TGTGCCAGCAGTGCTAACAGGGTCGCTGAAGCTTTCTTT; cdr3_aa: CASSANRVAEAFF
clone_size: NA; d_call: NA; j_call: TRBJ2-5; v_call: TRBV29-1; cdr3_nt: TGCAGCGTTGCGAATAGACGGGAGACCCAGTACTTC; cdr3_aa: CSVANRRETQYF
clone_size: NA; d_call: NA; j_call: TRBJ1-1; v_call: TRBV11-2; cdr3_nt: TGTGCCAGCAGCTTAGTAGGGGGGTCGAACACTGAAGCTTTCTTT; cdr3_aa: CASSLVGGSNTEAFF
clone_size: once; d_call: TRBD2; j_call: TRBJ2-4; v_call: TRBV29-1; cdr3_nt: TGCAGCGTTGAAGAGGTCACTAGCGGGGCCGGGGGCCAAATTCAGTACTTC; cdr3_aa: CSVEEVTSGAGGQIQYF
clone_size: NA; d_call: NA; j_call: TRBJ2-5; v_call: TRBV18; cdr3_nt: TGTGCCAGCTCACCTGACCGACGTGCGGTAATCGGCGAGACCCAGTACTTC; cdr3_aa: CASSPDRRAVIGETQYF
clone_size: NA; d_call: TRBD1; j_call: TRBJ1-1; v_call: TRBV18; cdr3_nt: TGTGCCAGCTCACCCCAGGGGGCAGGAAACACTGAAGCTTTCTTT; cdr3_aa: CASSPQGAGNTEAFF
clone_size: few; d_call: NA; j_call: TRBJ1-2; v_call: TRBV2; cdr3_nt: TGTGCCAGCAGCGTGTGGGGATCTGGCTACACCTTC; cdr3_aa: CASSVWGSGYTF
clone_size: NA; d_call: NA; j_call: TRBJ1-2; v_call: TRBV5-1; cdr3_nt: TGCGCCAGCAGCTTCAACCAGGGGTTCTATGGCTACACCTTC; cdr3_aa: CASSFNQGFYGYTF
clone_size: NA; d_call: NA; j_call: TRBJ1-6; v_call: TRBV7-3; cdr3_nt: TGTGCCAGCAGCCAGGGGCCTAATTCACCCCTCCACTTT; cdr3_aa: CASSQGPNSPLHF
clone_size: few; d_call: NA; j_call: TRBJ2-1; v_call: TRBV28; cdr3_nt: TGTGCCAGCCGGGACGCTACAACCAATGAGCAGTTCTTC; cdr3_aa: CASRDATTNEQFF
clone_size: NA; d_call: TRBD2; j_call: TRBJ2-5; v_call: TRBV5-1; cdr3_nt: TGCGCCAGCAGCTTTGGGAGCGGGGAAGAGACCCAGTACTTC; cdr3_aa: CASSFGSGEETQYF
clone_size: NA; d_call: NA; j_call: TRBJ2-1; v_call: TRBV30; cdr3_nt: TGTGCCTGGGAACGGGGTGAGCAGTTCTTC; cdr3_aa: CAWERGEQFF
clone_size: NA; d_call: NA; j_call: TRBJ2-3; v_call: TRBV7-2; cdr3_nt: TGTGCCAGCAGCGCATACAATGGGGCAGATACGCAGTATTTT; cdr3_aa: CASSAYNGADTQYF
clone_size: NA; d_call: NA; j_call: TRBJ1-5; v_call: TRBV5-1; cdr3_nt: TGCGCCAGCAGCTTGAGTTCAGCTGACAATCAGCCCCAGCATTTT; cdr3_aa: CASSLSSADNQPQHF
clone_size: NA; d_call: NA; j_call: TRBJ1-1; v_call: TRBV30; cdr3_nt: TGTGCCTGGAACGGGAACGCTGAAGCTTTCTTT; cdr3_aa: CAWNGNAEAFF
clone_size: NA; d_call: NA; j_call: TRBJ1-2; v_call: TRBV6-5; cdr3_nt: TGTGCCAGCAGTTGGGGGCGTCTTGATGGCTACACCTTC; cdr3_aa: CASSWGRLDGYTF
clone_size: NA; d_call: NA; j_call: TRBJ1-2; v_call: TRBV4-2; cdr3_nt: TGTGCCAGCAGCCCCCGGGCAGGGCCTAACTATGGCTACACCTTC; cdr3_aa: CASSPRAGPNYGYTF
clone_size: NA; d_call: NA; j_call: TRBJ2-5; v_call: TRBV7-7; cdr3_nt: TGTGCCAGCAGCTTAACCAGATCCCAAGAGACCCAGTACTTC; cdr3_aa: CASSLTRSQETQYF
clone_size: NA; d_call: NA; j_call: TRBJ1-3; v_call: TRBV30; cdr3_nt: TGTGCCTGGAGCCGGGAACGAGGAAACACCATATATTTT; cdr3_aa: CAWSRERGNTIYF
clone_size: NA; d_call: NA; j_call: TRBJ2-7; v_call: TRBV27; cdr3_nt: TGTGCCAGCAGTCTCTCCGCAGGGGCCTACGAGCAGTACTTC; cdr3_aa: CASSLSAGAYEQYF
clone_size: NA; d_call: TRBD1; j_call: TRBJ1-1; v_call: TRBV29-1; cdr3_nt: TGCAGCGTCCGGGACAGGGTAGGGAACACTGAAGCTTTCTTT; cdr3_aa: CSVRDRVGNTEAFF
clone_size: few; d_call: TRBD2; j_call: TRBJ2-2; v_call: TRBV27; cdr3_nt: TGTGCCAGCGGGAATAGCGGGAGGACGAACACCGGGGAGCTGTTTTTT; cdr3_aa: CASGNSGRTNTGELFF
clone_size: NA; d_call: NA; j_call: TRBJ2-5; v_call: TRBV29-1; cdr3_nt: TGCAGCGTTGACGGCGCGTCAGAGACCCAGTACTTC; cdr3_aa: CSVDGASETQYF
clone_size: NA; d_call: NA; j_call: TRBJ1-2; v_call: TRBV30; cdr3_nt: TGTGCCTGGAGCGCAGGGAGTGGCTACACCTTC; cdr3_aa: CAWSAGSGYTF
clone_size: NA; d_call: TRBD1; j_call: TRBJ2-7; v_call: TRBV5-6; cdr3_nt: TGTGCCAGCAGCCGGGGGACAGGGACCGAGCAGTACTTC; cdr3_aa: CASSRGTGTEQYF
clone_size: NA; d_call: NA; j_call: TRBJ2-3; v_call: TRBV5-6; cdr3_nt: TGTGCCAGCAGCCTCTACCGCACAGATACGCAGTATTTT; cdr3_aa: CASSLYRTDTQYF
clone_size: NA; d_call: TRBD2; j_call: TRBJ2-5; v_call: TRBV30; cdr3_nt: TGTGCCTGGAGTGTTACTAGCGGGAGTATGGAGACCCAGTACTTC; cdr3_aa: CAWSVTSGSMETQYF